In this sample, the clone carrying this TCR beta chain turned up a few times. The sample originates from a study of blood T cell repertoires in COVID-19. TCRdb's table, derived via immunoSEQ multiplex PCR, lists solely in-frame clones and lacks some. The sample has roughly 240,000 clones, roughly 86% seen once. Germline-derived CDR1 and CDR2 are MGHDK and SYGVNS. This CDR3 is built from 15 residues. Deletions cut 1 base from V and 3 bases from J, with 13 bases between. Participants' own reports of clinical history determined their cohort assignment. The source material was PBMCs or T cells enriched from blood (not recorded which). The receptor comes from a woman aged 50 to 65 who had recovered from COVID-19. The genes are TRBV25-1 and TRBJ2-7, with D possibly TRBD2 on 5 matching bases. CDR3 region: CASSESGFLSYEQYF. DNA for the CDR3: TGTGCCAGCAGTGAATCGGGGTTCCTTAGCTACGAGCAGTACTTC.